The clone carrying this TCR beta chain was recorded only once. These data belong to a study of CD8 T cells in Susac syndrome. This CDR3 is 16 amino acids long. With V trimmed by 7 bases and J by 1 base, 10 bases remained unmatched. The germline V gene has CDR1 SGHVS and CDR2 FNYEAQ. RNA in amounts of about 0.5 to 1 ug was reverse transcribed with random hexamers. Across 54 Vbeta and 13 Jbeta, TCR beta CDR3 was amplified with immunoSEQ multiplex PCR. One entry per CDR3 protein results from TCRdb running MiXCR on the immunoSEQ multiplex PCR reads. The repertoire holds around 180,000 distinct CDR3 sequences, 80% to 95% seen once, with roughly 0.097% in the top ten. In blood CD8+ and CD4+ T cells, TCR beta underwent sequencing. FACS was used to enrich TEMRA cells, whereas the CD8+ and CD4+ T cells were obtained by negative isolation.

The rearrangement links TRBV7-6 to TRBJ2-5; 9 positions agree with TRBD2. This receptor was obtained from a human donor with multiple sclerosis. Sequencing was done on a sample of CD4+ T cells from PBMCs. The CDR3 DNA reads as TGTGCCAGCACCAAGAGCTCAGCGGGAGGCCAAGAGACCCAGTACTTC. Its protein is CASTKSSAGGQETQYF.